Below are 14 T cell receptor beta chains sequenced from a single sample in a study of blood T cell repertoires in COVID-19. Repertoires were generated with immunoSEQ multiplex PCR, while TCRdb's copy carries only in-frame clones and drops some. The sample has under 300,000 clones, approximately 88% seen once. Sample: PBMCs or T cells enriched from blood (not recorded which). The receptors were sampled from a woman aged 35 to 49 who had been exposed to COVID-19.

In its sample, this clone was seen once. This chain joins TRBV19 and TRBJ2-2; 7 nucleotides match TRBD1. The CDR3 loop spans 15 amino acids. The germline V gene encodes CDR1 LNHDA and CDR2 SQIVND (reference sequence). The junction had 3 bases not matched to a gene; V was cut back by 3 bases and J by 2 bases. This chain's CDR3 is CASSMDRPNTGELFF. CDR3 DNA sequence: TGTGCCAGTAGTATGGACAGGCCTAACACCGGGGAGCTGTTTTTT. The whole variable domain, filled in from reference TRBV19 and TRBJ2-2, reads DGGITQSPKYLFRKEGQNVTLSCEQNLNHDAMYWYRQDPGQGLRLIYYSQIVNDFQKGDIAEGYSVSREKKESFPLTVTSAQKNPTAFYLCASSMDRPNTGELFFGEGSRLTVL.

The chain uses TRBV6-4 and TRBJ2-1, with 8 nucleotides matching TRBD1. Losses at the gene ends were 5 bases for V and 6 bases for J; bases not matched to a gene: 6. This CDR3 is 14 amino acids long. Germline V gene sequence: CDR1 MRHNA, CDR2 SNTAGT. Here the CDR3 DNA reads TGTGCCAGCAGTCCGGACAGGGCGGCCAATGAGCAGTTCTTC. It is translated as CASSPDRAANEQFF.

Note on this clone: Mismatch with germline at one junction end may stem from a read error. The chain carries TRBV5-1 and TRBJ1-4; 7 bases agree with TRBD1. This CDR3 spans 14 amino acids. Per the germline V gene, CDR1 is SGHRS and CDR2 is YFSETQ. DNA of the CDR3: TGTGCCAGCCAAGGAACAGGGGTTAATGAAAAACTGTTTTTT. Its translation: CASQGTGVNEKLFF.

The rearrangement links TRBV19 to TRBJ2-4, with D possibly being TRBD2 (6 bases). Trimming cost V 3 bases and J 11 bases, with 23 bases left between them. The CDR3 extends over 16 amino acids. Germline V gene lookup returns CDR1 LNHDA and CDR2 SQIVND (reference sequence). The CDR3 protein is CASSIPRRGTQAVQYF. The CDR3 DNA reads as TGTGCCAGTAGTATCCCCAGACGGGGGACCCAGGCCGTTCAGTACTTC.

The V call is TRBV7-9, the J call TRBJ1-2; 9 nucleotides align to TRBD1. This CDR3 has 14 amino acids. Germline CDR1 reads SEHNR; CDR2 reads FQNEAQ (reference sequence). V gave up 5 bases and J gave up 5 bases; unmatched junction bases: 6. The CDR3 is CASSPGTGTYGYTF. The CDR3 region has the DNA TGTGCCAGCAGCCCCGGGACAGGGACTTATGGCTACACCTTC.

Worth noting for this clone: Relative to the germline gene, one junction end is altered; a read error may explain this. The CDR3 is CASSLGRVGYTF. The CDR3 nucleotides are TGTGCTAGCAGCTTAGGGAGGGTTGGCTACACCTTC. This rearrangement joins TRBV7-7 to TRBJ1-2; no firm D call. The CDR3 extends over 12 amino acids. Germline values: CDR1 SSHAT, CDR2 FNYEAQ (reference sequence).

The chain links TRBV6-1 to TRBJ1-2; D not resolved. The V gene lost 3 bases and the J gene lost 6 bases, with 8 bases spanning the gap. The CDR3 loop spans 12 amino acids. The germline V gene has CDR1 MNHNS and CDR2 SASEGT. The CDR3 loop reads CASSDQLDGYTF. The CDR3 bases are TGTGCCAGCAGTGATCAGTTGGATGGCTACACCTTC.

The V gene is TRBV9, the J gene TRBJ2-1; D is possibly TRBD1 (5 bases). The germline gives CDR1 SGDLS, CDR2 YYNGEE. V lost 6 bases, J lost 11 bases, and 15 bases lay in between. The CDR3 contains 12 residues. CDR3 nucleotides: TGTGCCAGCACAAGGGTAGGGGTGCAGCAGTTCTTC. The encoded protein is CASTRVGVQQFF.

The chain uses TRBV7-9 and TRBJ1-6; no clear D. Between the trimmed V and J ends, which lost 7 bases and 6 bases, there was a span of 13 bases. Germline CDR1 SEHNR, CDR2 FQNEAQ (reference sequence). CDR3 length: 14 amino acids. The CDR3 loop reads CASTLGGPNSPLHF. Written as DNA, the CDR3 is TGTGCCAGCACCCTGGGAGGGCCTAATTCACCCCTCCACTTT.

This clone was counted once. The chain carries TRBV18 and TRBJ1-6; D might be TRBD1 (5 bases). The CDR3 is 16 amino acids. Germline CDR1 and CDR2: KGHSH and LQKENI. V was clipped by 0 bases and J by 5 bases, with 11 bases between them. This CDR3 is CASSPPDAGNNSPLHF. CDR3 nucleotide sequence: TGTGCCAGCTCACCACCCGATGCAGGGAATAATTCACCCCTCCACTTT. The full variable domain, with the rest looked up from reference TRBV18 and TRBJ1-6, is NAGVMQNPRHLVRRRGQEARLRCSPMKGHSHVYWYRQLPEEGLKFMVYLQKENIIDESGMPKERFSAEFPKEGPSILRIQQVVRGDSAAYFCASSPPDAGNNSPLHFGNGTRLTVT.

The chain uses TRBV28 and TRBJ2-5, with 8 nucleotides matching TRBD2. CDR1 and CDR2 (germline): MDHEN, SYDVKM. CDR3 length equals 16 residues. The V gene end was trimmed by 5 bases and the J gene end by 5 bases; junction bases not matched to a gene: 13. CDR3 DNA sequence: TGTGCCAGCAGTGAACACCACGGGAGGGCAGGGGAGACCCAGTACTTC. It codes for CASSEHHGRAGETQYF.

The table lists this clone with a count of one. This chain joins TRBV28 and TRBJ2-5, with TRBD1 matching over 7 bases. J was trimmed by 5 bases and V by 3 bases; bases with no gene match: 12. Germline assignment: CDR1 MDHEN and CDR2 SYDVKM. This CDR3 has 16 residues. The CDR3 loop reads CASSFYRTGFGETQYF. CDR3 in DNA: TGTGCCAGCAGTTTTTATAGGACAGGTTTCGGTGAGACCCAGTACTTC.

V is TRBV20-1 and J is TRBJ2-5, with 9 positions matching TRBD1. V gave up 3 bases and J gave up 4 bases; unmatched junction bases: 12. Germline-derived CDR1 and CDR2 are DFQATT and SNEGSKA (reference sequence). The CDR3 is made up of 16 amino acids. CDR3 in DNA: TGCAGTGCTAGTAAAATGACAGGGGGAAACCGAGAGACCCAGTACTTC. It translates to CSASKMTGGNRETQYF.

The chain combines TRBV3-1 (or the pseudogene TRBV3-2) with TRBJ2-1; 7 bases match TRBD2. The germline V gene encodes CDR1 LGHDT and CDR2 YNNKEL (reference sequence). V lost 0 bases to trimming and J lost 2 bases; unmatched junction nucleotides: 4. The CDR3 contains 16 residues. The CDR3 reads CASSQDRLAAYNEQFF. The CDR3 DNA sequence: TGTGCCAGCAGCCAAGATCGGCTAGCGGCCTACAATGAGCAGTTCTTC.